Following are 17 T cell receptor beta chains from one sample sequenced in a study of T cell responses to AZD1222 COVID-19 vaccine. Sequencing was performed with immunoSEQ multiplex PCR; in TCRdb, only in-frame clones are kept and a portion is missing. The sample lists around 130,000 clones, over 90% seen once, with about 0.86% in the top ten. Specimen: peripheral blood, collected on day 0 of AZD1222 vaccination. These receptors all come from an adult in good health.

This chain uses TRBV2 with TRBJ2-1; 7 bases agree with TRBD1. CDR1 is SNHLY, CDR2 FYNNEI, per germline. The CDR3 has 13 amino acids. V lost 7 bases, J lost 9 bases, and 9 bases stayed unmatched. The chain's CDR3 is CASTGTAMGEQFF. CDR3 in DNA: TGTGCCAGCACCGGGACAGCCATGGGTGAGCAGTTCTTC.

The chain recombines TRBV5-6 with TRBJ2-7; D unclear. The CDR3 sequence is 11 residues long. V lost 0 bases, J lost 6 bases, and 4 bases lay in between. CDR1 is SGHDT and CDR2 is YYEEEE in the germline V gene. CDR3 nucleotides: TGTGCCAGCAGCTTGGCCCTCGAGCAGTACTTC. This codes for CASSLALEQYF.

The J gene is TRBJ1-1, the V gene TRBV12-5; D perhaps matches TRBD1 (5 bases). The length of the CDR3 is 14 residues. From germline, CDR1 is LGHNT and CDR2 FRNRAP. V lost 6 bases, J lost 1 base, and 12 bases lay in between. The DNA for the CDR3 is TGTGCTAGTGGATGGGGGACCCAGAACACTGAAGCTTTCTTT. Translated, it gives CASGWGTQNTEAFF. The whole variable domain, remainder taken from reference TRBV12-5 and TRBJ1-1, is DARVTQTPRHKVTEMGQEVTMRCQPILGHNTVFWYRQTMMQGLELLAYFRNRAPLDDSGMPKDRFSAEMPDATLATLKIQPSEPRDSAVYFCASGWGTQNTEAFFGQGTRLTVV.

J is TRBJ2-1 and V is TRBV4-2; 9 nucleotides align to TRBD2. Germline V lookup: CDR1 LGHNA, CDR2 YNFKEQ. This CDR3 has 17 amino acids. The ends lost 0 bases at V and 4 bases at J; junction bases unmatched: 7. This CDR3 is CASSQEGVSGGYNEQFF. The CDR3 DNA follows: TGTGCCAGCAGCCAAGAGGGGGTTAGCGGGGGATACAATGAGCAGTTCTTC.

V is TRBV6-1 and J is TRBJ1-5; the D gene is possibly TRBD1 (6 bases). The germline V and J ends were trimmed by 0 bases and 2 bases, with 14 bases remaining between them. CDR3 size: 17 residues. Germline V gives CDR1 MNHNS, CDR2 SASEGT. The CDR3 loop reads CASSEAGGGEGNQPQHF. CDR3 in DNA: TGTGCCAGCAGTGAAGCGGGGGGGGGCGAAGGCAATCAGCCCCAGCATTTT.

The genes are TRBV5-1 and TRBJ2-1; TRBD1 matches 7 bases. This CDR3 comprises 15 residues. V was clipped by 0 bases and J by 9 bases; unmatched bases: 9. Per the germline V gene, CDR1 is SGHRS and CDR2 is YFSETQ. Here the CDR3 DNA reads TGCGCCAGCAGCTTGGACAGGGGCTTACAGGGTGAGCAGTTCTTC. Protein: CASSLDRGLQGEQFF.

This clone has only one observation. V gene TRBV5-1 combines with J gene TRBJ1-5; no clear D gene. This CDR3 has 13 amino acids. Germline CDR1 SGHRS, CDR2 YFSETQ. V was shortened by 0 bases and J by 4 bases, with 5 bases between the two germline ends. CDR3 amino acids: CASSLDDNQPQHF. For the CDR3, the DNA is TGCGCCAGCAGCTTGGACGATAATCAGCCCCAGCATTTT.

V usage is TRBV5-6 and J usage is TRBJ1-2, with D possibly TRBD1 on 6 matching bases. In germline, CDR1 is SGHDT, CDR2 YYEEEE. The CDR3 has 15 residues. Between the trimmed V and J ends, which lost 3 bases and 0 bases, there was a span of 12 bases. CDR3 sequence: CASSSGTFANYGYTF. The CDR3 bases are TGTGCCAGCAGCTCCGGGACATTCGCTAACTATGGCTACACCTTC. Full variable domain (remainder filled in from reference TRBV5-6 and TRBJ1-2): DAGVTQSPTHLIKTRGQQVTLRCSPKSGHDTVSWYQQALGQGPQFIFQYYEEEERQRGNFPDRFSGHQFPNYSSELNVNALLLGDSALYLCASSSGTFANYGYTFGSGTRLTVV.

The chain has TRBV5-4 and TRBJ2-2, with D perhaps TRBD1 (5 bases). V was clipped by 4 bases and J by 6 bases, with 7 bases between them. This CDR3 has 12 residues. Germline V gene sequence: CDR1 SGHNT, CDR2 YYREEE (reference sequence). The CDR3 DNA follows: TGTGCCAGCAGCCAAGGGGCCGGGGAGCTGTTTTTT. Translated: CASSQGAGELFF.

V gene TRBV2 combines with J gene TRBJ2-3; the D is unclear. Germline-derived CDR1 and CDR2 are SNHLY and FYNNEI. V dropped 3 bases and J dropped 2 bases, with 9 bases sitting between them. The CDR3 covers 14 residues. In DNA form, the CDR3 reads TGTGCCAGCAGTGAGCACAGATACACAGATACGCAGTATTTT. Its protein is CASSEHRYTDTQYF.

About this clone: Other DNA sequences within the sample encode an identical CDR3. The CDR3 here is CAWSPVSSNQPQHF. The CDR3 region has the DNA TGTGCCTGGAGTCCGGTTAGCTCCAATCAGCCCCAGCATTTT. The V gene is TRBV30, the J gene TRBJ1-5; D remains ambiguous. Germline CDR1 reads GTSNPN; CDR2 reads SVGIG (reference sequence). V lost 2 bases and J lost 3, with 11 bases in between. This CDR3 spans 14 amino acids.

The chain couples TRBV10-3 to TRBJ1-5; 7 nucleotides align to TRBD1. This CDR3 has 13 residues. V was pared by 6 bases and J by 3 bases, with 2 bases of the junction left unmatched. Germline values: CDR1 ENHRY, CDR2 SYGVKD. As DNA, the CDR3 is TGTGCCATCAGCAGGGGGGACAATCAGCCCCAGCATTTT. Translated, it gives CAISRGDNQPQHF.

This clone appeared once. The chain is built from TRBV4-1 and TRBJ2-3; TRBD2 agrees at 13 bases. Germline assignment: CDR1 MGHRA and CDR2 YSYEKL. The ends lost 6 bases at V and 4 bases at J; junction bases unmatched: 7. CDR3 size: 16 residues. This CDR3 is CASSSGTSGVSDTQYF. CDR3 coding DNA: TGCGCCAGCAGTTCCGGGACTAGCGGGGTTTCAGATACGCAGTATTTT.

The CDR3 DNA is TGTGCCAGCAGTTTAGCCTCCGAGCAGTACTTC. Translation gives CASSLASEQYF. The V call is TRBV12-3 or TRBV12-4, the J call TRBJ2-7, with no clear D. The CDR3 covers 11 residues. V was clipped by 0 bases and J by 6 bases, with 3 bases between them.

In DNA, the CDR3 is TGTGCCAGCACCACGCTCATGGGGGGGTATGGCTACACCTTC. Its protein product is CASTTLMGGYGYTF. The chain carries TRBV5-6 and TRBJ1-2; perhaps TRBD1 as D (5 bases). Germline V CDR1 and CDR2: SGHDT, YYEEEE. Trimming removed 6 bases at V and 5 bases at J, with 17 bases between. CDR3 length equals 14 residues.

The rearrangement joins TRBV6-1 to TRBJ1-5; 8 bases agree with TRBD1. This CDR3 is built from 19 residues. Germline lookup yields CDR1 MNHNS and CDR2 SASEGT. J lost 3 bases, V lost 1 base, and 14 bases had no gene match. CDR3: CASSEDRWGTGAHNQPQHF. In nucleotides, the CDR3 is TGTGCCAGCAGTGAAGACAGGTGGGGGACAGGCGCCCACAATCAGCCCCAGCATTTT.

This chain joins TRBV9 and TRBJ2-7; D may be TRBD1 (5 bases). This CDR3 has 13 residues. Trimming left V 0 bases short and J 7 bases short, with 11 bases between. Germline V lookup: CDR1 SGDLS, CDR2 YYNGEE. CDR3 in DNA: TGTGCCAGCAGCGTAGCGGACACCCCTGAGCAGTACTTC. It codes for CASSVADTPEQYF.